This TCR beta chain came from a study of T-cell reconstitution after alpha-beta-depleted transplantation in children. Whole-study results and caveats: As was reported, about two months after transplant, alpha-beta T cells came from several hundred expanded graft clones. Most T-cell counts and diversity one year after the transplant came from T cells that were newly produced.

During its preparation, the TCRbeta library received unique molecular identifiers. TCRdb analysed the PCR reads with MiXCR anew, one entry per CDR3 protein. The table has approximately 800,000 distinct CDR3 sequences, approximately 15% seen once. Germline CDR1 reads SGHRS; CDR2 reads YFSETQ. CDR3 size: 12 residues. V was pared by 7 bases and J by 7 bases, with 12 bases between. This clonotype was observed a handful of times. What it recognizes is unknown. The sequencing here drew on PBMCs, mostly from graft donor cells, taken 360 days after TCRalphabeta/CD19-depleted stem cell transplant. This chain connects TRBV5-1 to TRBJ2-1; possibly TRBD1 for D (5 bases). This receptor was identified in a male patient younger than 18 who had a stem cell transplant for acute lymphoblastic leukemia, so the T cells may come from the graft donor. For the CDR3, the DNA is TGCGCCAGCCAAGGGGCATGGAATGAGCAGTTCTTC. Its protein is CASQGAWNEQFF.